This entry lists 4 T cell receptor beta chains sequenced from one sample in a study of graft-versus-host responses after intestinal transplantation. Antigens for these TCRs are unknown. Using immunoSEQ multiplex PCR, the repertoire was profiled, and TCRdb retains in-frame clones only, with some absent. The sample has around 97,000 clones; roughly 93% are singletons. Sequences were derived from unstimulated CD8+ T cells sorted from spleen or lymph node cells, sampled before intestinal transplant. These receptors all come from a human donor who received an intestinal transplant.

The J gene is TRBJ1-1, the V gene TRBV29-1, with unresolved D. V lost 0 bases to trimming and J lost 3 bases, with 8 bases between them. The CDR3 covers 13 residues. The germline gives CDR1 SQVTM, CDR2 ANQGSEA. CDR3 residues: CSVEELGYTEAFF. As DNA, the CDR3 is TGCAGCGTTGAAGAATTAGGATACACTGAAGCTTTCTTT.

This chain uses TRBV5-1 with TRBJ1-1, with D unresolved. The CDR3 is 12 amino acids. Germline V CDR1 and CDR2: SGHRS, YFSETQ. V was pared by 5 bases and J by 1 base, with 6 bases between. This CDR3 reads CASRQTNTEAFF. The DNA for the CDR3 is TGCGCCAGCAGACAGACGAACACTGAAGCTTTCTTT.

V usage is TRBV7-6 and J usage is TRBJ2-7; 10 bases are shared with TRBD2. The junction had 7 bases not matched to a gene; V was cut back by 5 bases and J by 6 bases. The germline CDR1 and CDR2 sequences are SGHVS and FNYEAQ. This CDR3 is built from 14 residues. This chain's CDR3 is CASSATSGESEQYF. The CDR3 coding sequence is TGTGCCAGCAGCGCCACTAGCGGGGAATCCGAGCAGTACTTC.

The V call is TRBV19, the J call TRBJ2-5, with a tentative D call TRBD2 (6 bases). Germline V lookup: CDR1 LNHDA, CDR2 SQIVND (reference sequence). The CDR3 runs 13 residues. V lost 4 bases and J 4 bases, leaving 10 bases between the germline ends. The CDR3 DNA sequence: TGTGCCAGTAGTAGCTTGGGGGGAGAGACCCAGTACTTC. It translates to CASSSLGGETQYF.